The T cell receptor beta chain under discussion was sequenced for a study of blood T cell repertoires in COVID-19. This CDR3 contains 16 residues. V lost 4 bases, J lost 3 bases, and 10 bases stayed unmatched. Germline CDR1 reads SGHAT; CDR2 reads FQNNGV. Sequenced by immunoSEQ multiplex PCR; TCRdb stores in-frame clones only, minus some. The table shows around 57,000 clones, with around 87% occurring only once. This receptor was obtained from an elderly woman with COVID-19, enrolled during active disease. The source material was peripheral blood. The rearrangement uses TRBV11-2 and TRBJ1-1, with 8 bases aligning to TRBD1. DNA for the CDR3: TGTGCCAGCAGCTCTGGACAGGGAAGTCGGTACACTGAAGCTTTCTTT. Translated: CASSSGQGSRYTEAFF.